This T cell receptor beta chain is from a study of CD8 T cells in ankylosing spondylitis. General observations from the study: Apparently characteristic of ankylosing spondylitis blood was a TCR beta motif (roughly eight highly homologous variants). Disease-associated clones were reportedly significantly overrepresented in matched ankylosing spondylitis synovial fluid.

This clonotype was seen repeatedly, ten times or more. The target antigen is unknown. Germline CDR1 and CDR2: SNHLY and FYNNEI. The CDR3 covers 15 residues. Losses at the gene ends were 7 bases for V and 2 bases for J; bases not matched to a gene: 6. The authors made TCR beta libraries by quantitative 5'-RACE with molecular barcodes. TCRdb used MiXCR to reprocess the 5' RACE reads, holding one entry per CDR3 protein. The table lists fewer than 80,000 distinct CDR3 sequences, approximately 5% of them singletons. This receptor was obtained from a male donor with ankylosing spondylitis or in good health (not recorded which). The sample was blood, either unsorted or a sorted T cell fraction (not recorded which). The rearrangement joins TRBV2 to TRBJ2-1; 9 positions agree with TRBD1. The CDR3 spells CASKGDRVAYNEQFF. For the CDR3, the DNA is TGTGCCAGCAAAGGGGACAGGGTGGCCTACAATGAGCAGTTCTTC.